This T cell receptor beta chain was identified in a study of T cell repertoires in cytomegalovirus infection. Study in general: Researchers turned to recently identified HLA-C-restricted CMV epitopes as well as well-studied HLA-B-restricted ones. It can be stated that public TCR beta signatures indicated CMV infection as well as a matching HLA type. The study, taken as a whole, reports: The ex vivo response showed dominance by HLA-C-restricted CMV-specific TCR beta clonotypes. Cumulative public TCR beta family frequency identified carriers of CMV plus the relevant HLA.

TCRdb itself ran the reads through MiXCR, one entry per CDR3 protein. The sample has some 920,000 distinct CDR3 sequences; about a third are singletons. Notes on this clonotype: Its target is not known.

Looked up from germline, CDR1 is SGHKS and CDR2 is YYEKEE (reference sequence). V lost 7 bases to trimming and J lost 2 bases, with 19 bases between them. CDR3 length equals 15 residues. This sequence joins TRBV5-5 and TRBJ2-7; D unresolved. This receptor was taken from a human donor in good health (CMV status not recorded). Some clones in this sample may be carry-over from other donors' samples. Sample: cultured CD8+ T cells from PBMCs, taken from culture after CMV antigen stimulation. The CDR3 nucleotides read TGTGCCAGCGCCTACCGAGCCCTCACCCCCTACGAGCAGTACGTC. Protein product: CASAYRALTPYEQYV.